This is a list of T cell receptor beta chains from one sample in a study of regulatory T cells in long-lasting Graves disease. TCRdb reanalysed the multiplex PCR reads using MiXCR and keeps one entry per CDR3 protein. The profile shows 550,000 to 700,000 distinct CDR3 sequences, around 16% of them singletons. The data were also submitted as part of a second study, on T cells in Graves' hyperthyroidism and ophthalmopathy.

Sequencing used peripheral blood mononuclear cells (PBMCs), obtained at new diagnosis, from a patient treated with antithyroid drugs. The receptors were gathered from a man aged 18 to 30 with Graves disease. The CDR3 runs from the conserved cysteine through the conserved F or W. The D gene is left open where the match is weak. A row's size may be missing; if present it is once, few, many or a size class.

>TRBV20-1|TRBD2|many|TRBJ2-3
CSASRGLRTDTQYF
TGCAGTGCTAGTAGGGGACTACGCACAGATACGCAGTATTTT
>TRBV7-2|.|.|TRBJ1-6
CASSKGQGSSPLHF
TGTGCCAGCAGCAAAGGGCAGGGGAGTTCACCCCTCCACTTT
>TRBV12-3/TRBV12-4|.|many|TRBJ1-1
CASSFGGRVNTEAFF
TGTGCCAGCAGTTTCGGGGGCAGGGTGAACACTGAAGCTTTCTTT
>TRBV5-1|TRBD1|many|TRBJ1-2
CASSLVQGDVGYTF
TGCGCCAGCAGCTTGGTACAGGGGGATGTCGGCTACACCTTC
>TRBV6-5|.|.|TRBJ1-3
CASSYSIGPSGNTIYF
TGTGCCAGCAGTTACTCGATCGGACCCTCTGGAAACACCATATATTTT
>TRBV28|TRBD1|many|TRBJ2-7
CASRRGQGSYEQYF
TGTGCCAGCAGACGAGGACAGGGGTCCTACGAGCAGTACTTC
>TRBV20-1|TRBD2|many|TRBJ2-7
CSARRGGSGEQYF
TGCAGTGCGCGGCGGGGCGGGAGCGGCGAGCAGTACTTC
>TRBV5-1|TRBD2|.|TRBJ2-3
CASSEGTSSSTDTQYF
TGCGCCAGCAGCGAGGGGACTAGCAGTAGCACAGATACGCAGTATTTT
>TRBV25-1|.|.|TRBJ1-5
CASRTGRPDQPQHF
TGTGCCAGCAGGACCGGACGGCCGGATCAGCCCCAGCATTTT
>TRBV30|TRBD2|few|TRBJ2-5
CAWSPREGETQYF
TGTGCCTGGAGTCCCCGGGAGGGGGAGACCCAGTACTTC
>TRBV20-1|.|many|TRBJ2-5
CSTPAEFGETQYF
TGCAGTACCCCGGCCGAATTCGGAGAGACCCAGTACTTC
>TRBV24-1|.|few|TRBJ1-2
CATSDPGTPFSGYTF
TGTGCCACCAGTGACCCCGGGACCCCCTTTTCTGGCTACACCTTC
>TRBV12-3/TRBV12-4|TRBD2|many|TRBJ2-7
CASSLAEVYEQYF
TGTGCCAGCAGCCTAGCGGAGGTCTACGAGCAGTACTTC
>TRBV6-1|TRBD1|many|TRBJ2-1
CASSELGPTGTGDENEQFF
TGTGCCAGCAGTGAATTGGGCCCCACCGGGACAGGGGATGAGAATGAGCAGTTCTTC
>TRBV4-1|.|.|TRBJ2-3
CASSRPLRDPRDTQYF
TGCGCCAGCAGCCGACCCCTCAGGGACCCCCGGGATACGCAGTATTTT
>TRBV24-1|TRBD1|.|TRBJ2-3
CATSDSRAQGAPDTQYF
TGTGCCACCAGTGATTCCCGCGCACAGGGGGCACCAGATACGCAGTATTTT
>TRBV20-1|TRBD1|many|TRBJ1-4
CSATKGQGLEKLFF
TGCAGTGCCACCAAGGGACAGGGGCTCGAAAAACTGTTTTTT
>TRBV12-3/TRBV12-4|.|few|TRBJ1-3
CASRPVAGNTIYF
TGTGCCAGCAGGCCTGTGGCTGGAAACACCATATATTTT
>TRBV5-5|.|many|TRBJ2-5
CASSLSRGQETQYF
TGTGCCAGCAGCCTCTCCCGGGGCCAAGAGACCCAGTACTTC
>TRBV28|TRBD2|many|TRBJ2-3
CASSLPSGSRDTQYF
TGTGCCAGCAGTTTGCCTAGCGGGAGCAGGGATACGCAGTATTTT
>TRBV27|TRBD1|.|TRBJ2-3
CASSPRDRDTDTQYF
TGTGCCAGCAGCCCCCGGGACAGGGACACAGATACGCAGTATTTT
>TRBV28|TRBD1|once|TRBJ2-1
CASSPSGTGAYNEQFF
TGTGCCAGCAGCCCGAGCGGGACAGGGGCTTACAATGAGCAGTTCTTC